This TCR beta chain was obtained from a study of tumor-infiltrating lymphocytes in primary liver carcinoma. RNA isolated from unsorted whole blood supplied the blood RNA, with germline DNA also extracted. This clonotype has just a few counts. From approximately 0.5 ug of total RNA, TCR beta-specific cDNA was reverse-transcribed using a constant-region primer. Slightly modified ARM-PCR with three nested multiplex PCR rounds yielded TCR beta libraries. The opening two PCR rounds, approximately 10 cycles each, paired TRBV1-TRBV30 forward primers with a C-beta reverse primer. TCRdb re-called the multiplex PCR reads through MiXCR, storing one row per CDR3 protein. This table holds some 320,000 distinct CDR3 sequences, roughly 60% found once. V dropped 1 base and J dropped 7 bases, with 23 bases sitting between them. The CDR3 runs 17 residues. The germline V gene encodes CDR1 MNHEY and CDR2 SVGEGT.

The clonotype was recovered from a man aged 35-49 years with primary liver carcinoma and hepatitis B virus infection. Sequencing used peripheral blood. V gene TRBV6-2 or TRBV6-3 combines with J gene TRBJ2-7; possibly TRBD1 or TRBD2 for D (6 bases each). The CDR3 region is CASSYLETGRHRGEQYF. The CDR3 DNA sequence: TGTGCCAGCAGTTACTTGGAGACAGGTCGCCACCGGGGGGAGCAGTACTTC.